Below, 20 T cell receptor beta chains from the same sample are listed, as sequenced in a study of shared clonotypes between healthy human individuals. Assay: immunoSEQ multiplex PCR; the TCRdb copy retains only in-frame clones and omits some. The sample records millions of clones, 85% to 95% being singletons. Sequenced sample: naive CD4+ T cells sorted from blood. Subset here: CD45RA+ positively selected. The origin of the receptors is a man in his late teens or twenties in good health.

As to this clone: This sample includes further DNA sequences coding for the same CDR3. The chain has TRBV5-4 and TRBJ2-1; D possibly corresponds to TRBD1 (6 bases). V was cut by 1 base and J by 4 bases, with 9 bases left in between. The germline CDR1 and CDR2 sequences are SGHNT and YYREEE (reference sequence). This CDR3 comprises 14 residues. CDR3 sequence reads: CASSLTGSYNEQFF. CDR3 sequence (DNA): TGTGCCAGCAGCTTGACAGGGTCGTACAATGAGCAGTTCTTC.

The count of this clone is one. The J gene is TRBJ1-1, the V gene TRBV29-1; D gene unclear. Trimming stripped 4 bases from V and 0 bases from J, with 21 bases between. CDR1 is SQVTM, CDR2 ANQGSEA, per germline. This CDR3 comprises 17 residues. CDR3 in amino acids: CSVVRSPSPRVNTEAFF. The DNA of the CDR3 is TGCAGCGTTGTTCGGAGTCCGTCCCCCCGTGTGAACACTGAAGCTTTCTTT.

The chain is built from TRBV7-9 and TRBJ2-2; 13 bases match TRBD2. Germline V CDR1 and CDR2: SEHNR, FQNEAQ (reference sequence). The CDR3 length is 18 residues. The ends lost 1 base at V and 6 bases at J; junction bases unmatched: 8. DNA for the CDR3: TGTGCCAGCAGCTTAGGATGGGCCGGGACTAGCGGGGCCGGGGAGCTGTTTTTT. It specifies CASSLGWAGTSGAGELFF. The entire variable domain, with the rest obtained from reference TRBV7-9 and TRBJ2-2, is as follows: DTGVSQNPRHKITKRGQNVTFRCDPISEHNRLYWYRQTLGQGPEFLTYFQNEAQLEKSRLLSDRFSAERPKGSFSTLEIQRTEQGDSAMYLCASSLGWAGTSGAGELFFGEGSRLTVL.

Note on this clone: Distinct nucleotide sequences in the sample also encode this CDR3. This chain links TRBV5-1 with TRBJ2-3, with D possibly matching TRBD1 (6 bases). The CDR3 consists of 14 residues. Germline CDR1 is SGHRS and CDR2 is YFSETQ. V was shortened by 3 bases and J by 2 bases, with 10 bases between the two germline ends. CDR3 bases: TGCGCCAGCAGCTCGGACAGAATCACAGATACGCAGTATTTT. This codes for CASSSDRITDTQYF. The full variable domain, its missing parts supplied by reference TRBV5-1 and TRBJ2-3, is KAGVTQTPRYLIKTRGQQVTLSCSPISGHRSVSWYQQTPGQGLQFLFEYFSETQRNKGNFPGRFSGRQFSNSRSEMNVSTLELGDSALYLCASSSDRITDTQYFGPGTRLTVL.

The chain is built from TRBV6-5 and TRBJ2-1, with 9 nucleotides matching TRBD2. The junction had 3 bases not matched to a gene; V was cut back by 5 bases and J by 4 bases. Germline V gene data show CDR1 as MNHEY and CDR2 as SVGAGI. The CDR3 sequence is 14 residues long. The CDR3 sequence: CASSRLAAYNEQFF. The CDR3 nucleotides read TGTGCCAGCAGTAGACTAGCGGCGTACAATGAGCAGTTCTTC.

V and J are TRBV5-6 and TRBJ1-1; D unresolved. CDR3 length: 13 amino acids. CDR1 SGHDT and CDR2 YYEEEE come from the germline V gene. V was trimmed by 3 bases and J by 0 bases, leaving 6 bases between them. The CDR3 nucleotides read TGTGCCAGCAGCTCGAGCATGAACACTGAAGCTTTCTTT. Translated: CASSSSMNTEAFF.

The chain couples TRBV6-5 to TRBJ1-3, with 7 bases lining up with TRBD1. This CDR3 is 15 amino acids long. With 6 bases clipped from V and 2 bases from J, the junction kept 7 bases outside the gene matches. Germline V gene data show CDR1 as MNHEY and CDR2 as SVGAGI. The DNA of the CDR3 is TGTGCCAGCAGCCGAGGGGGGACAGCTGGAAACACCATATATTTT. Its translation: CASSRGGTAGNTIYF.

The V and J genes are TRBV6-1 and TRBJ1-1, with TRBD1 matching 7 bases. Germline-derived CDR1 and CDR2 are MNHNS and SASEGT. With V trimmed by 3 bases and J by 9 bases, 10 bases remained unmatched. This CDR3 region has 14 residues. As DNA, the CDR3 is TGTGCCAGCAGTGAGGAGGACAGGTGGAAACAAGCTTTCTTT. Its protein is CASSEEDRWKQAFF.

The chain links TRBV11-2 to TRBJ1-3, with D maybe TRBD1 (6 bases). Germline-derived CDR1 and CDR2 are SGHAT and FQNNGV. The CDR3 consists of 14 residues. V was trimmed by 5 bases and J by 0 bases, leaving 8 bases between them. This CDR3 is CASSDRLSGNTIYF. The CDR3 coding sequence is TGTGCCAGCAGCGACAGGCTCTCTGGAAACACCATATATTTT. Supplemented by reference TRBV11-2 and TRBJ1-3, the full variable domain reads EAGVAQSPRYKIIEKRQSVAFWCNPISGHATLYWYQQILGQGPKLLIQFQNNGVVDDSQLPKDRFSAERLKGVDSTLKIQPAKLEDSAVYLCASSDRLSGNTIYFGEGSWLTVV.

The table lists this clone with a count of one. DNA for the CDR3: TGTGCCAGCAGTGAAATCACCGCAGGGAGCCGGAACACCTTC. Its translation is CASSEITAGSRNTF. The chain joins TRBV2 to TRBJ1-2; D is perhaps TRBD1 (5 bases). The germline V and J ends were trimmed by 2 bases and 12 bases, with 19 bases remaining between them. The CDR3 is made up of 14 amino acids. The germline V gene has CDR1 SNHLY and CDR2 FYNNEI.

This clone has only a few counts. The rearrangement links TRBV19 to TRBJ1-5; D is undetermined. Deletions cut 6 bases from V and 5 bases from J, with 8 bases between. Germline CDR1 LNHDA, CDR2 SQIVND (reference sequence). The CDR3 consists of 12 residues. As DNA, the CDR3 is TGTGCCAGTAGATATGGCGATCAGCCCCAGCATTTT. This encodes CASRYGDQPQHF.

The V and J genes are TRBV29-1 and TRBJ2-5; 10 nucleotides agree with TRBD2. The germline V gene encodes CDR1 SQVTM and CDR2 ANQGSEA. This CDR3 has 15 amino acids. V shed 7 bases, J shed 5 bases, and the junction held 13 bases outside the gene matches. The CDR3 DNA follows: TGCAGCGCAAGAGGGGGACTAGCGCGTGGGGAGACCCAGTACTTC. It translates to CSARGGLARGETQYF.

CDR3 loop: CASNPGQGFGQPQHF. Written as DNA, the CDR3 is TGTGCCAGCAACCCGGGACAGGGGTTCGGTCAGCCCCAGCATTTT. This rearrangement joins TRBV6-6 to TRBJ1-5, with TRBD1 matching over 10 bases. CDR1 is MNHNY and CDR2 is SVGAGI in the germline V gene (reference sequence). This CDR3 has 15 amino acids. V shed 7 bases, J shed 6 bases, and the junction held 9 bases outside the gene matches.

V is TRBV6-6 and J is TRBJ1-2, with D hard to call. The germline V gene encodes CDR1 MNHNY and CDR2 SVGAGI (reference sequence). This CDR3 has 16 amino acids. V lost 3 bases to trimming and J lost 3 bases, with 17 bases between them. CDR3 sequence reads: CASSYPTGFEHYGYTF. CDR3 in DNA: TGTGCCAGCAGTTATCCGACGGGGTTCGAGCACTATGGCTACACCTTC.

The J gene is TRBJ2-1, the V gene TRBV6-5, with 8 positions matching TRBD2. Unmatched junction bases numbered 4, after V lost 4 bases and J lost 5 bases. In germline, CDR1 is MNHEY, CDR2 SVGAGI. The CDR3 contains 14 residues. The CDR3 reads CASSLLAADNEQFF. In nucleotides, the CDR3 is TGTGCCAGCAGTTTACTAGCGGCGGACAATGAGCAGTTCTTC.

As for this clone: The sample holds other DNA sequences that translate to the same CDR3. The chain joins TRBV7-8 to TRBJ2-7; tentative D call: TRBD1 (5 bases). The CDR3 is 11 amino acids. The V end was cut by 5 bases, the J end by 6 bases, with 8 bases between. The germline CDR1 and CDR2 sequences are SGHVS and FQNEAQ. CDR3 loop: CASSLRGEQYF. The CDR3 nucleotides read TGTGCCAGCAGCCTTAGGGGCGAGCAGTACTTC.

J is TRBJ2-1 and V is TRBV21-1; the DNA was not compared with TRBD2, the D call given in the table. TRBV21-1 is assigned pseudogene status. The CDR3 runs to 16 residues. The CDR3 sequence is CASSSPSGRRYNEQFF. The CDR3 bases are TGTGCCAGCAGCAGCCCTAGCGGGAGGCGTTACAATGAGCAGTTCTTC.

This chain joins TRBV5-6 and TRBJ2-7, with 8 bases matching TRBD1. V gave up 3 bases and J gave up 2 bases; unmatched junction bases: 4. CDR1 is SGHDT, CDR2 YYEEEE, per germline. There are 14 residues in the CDR3. CDR3 sequence (DNA): TGTGCCAGCAGCTCCAACAGGGGGGCCTACGAGCAGTACTTC. Translated: CASSSNRGAYEQYF.

This chain links TRBV19 with TRBJ1-3; no firm D call. Germline V gene lookup returns CDR1 LNHDA and CDR2 SQIVND (reference sequence). Trimming removed 2 bases at V and 4 bases at J, with 18 bases between. This CDR3 is built from 17 residues. In DNA form, the CDR3 reads TGTGCCAGTAGTATAAGGGCGGAGGGAGACTCCGGAAACACCATATATTTT. This encodes CASSIRAEGDSGNTIYF. The full variable domain, with the rest looked up from reference TRBV19 and TRBJ1-3, is DGGITQSPKYLFRKEGQNVTLSCEQNLNHDAMYWYRQDPGQGLRLIYYSQIVNDFQKGDIAEGYSVSREKKESFPLTVTSAQKNPTAFYLCASSIRAEGDSGNTIYFGEGSWLTVV.

J is TRBJ1-1 and V is TRBV4-1; possibly TRBD1 for D (5 bases). This CDR3 comprises 13 residues. Germline CDR1 is MGHRA and CDR2 is YSYEKL. Trimming took off 5 bases at V and 8 bases at J, with 15 bases between the two ends. The DNA of the CDR3 is TGCGCCAGCAGCTGGGACGCCCGGAGAGAAGCTTTCTTT. It translates to CASSWDARREAFF.